The T cell receptor beta chain under discussion was sequenced for a study of blood T cells in healthy people across ages. About the research overall: When template switching was applied, about one barcoded beta molecule was captured per two T cells.

As regards this clonotype: Being one base from a much bigger clone, this may be a read error.

Then a second PCR, running about 6 to 11 cycles, was carried out with a sample-barcoded 5' primer and a J-beta primer mix. TCRdb recomputed calls from the 5' RACE reads with MiXCR, one row per CDR3 protein. This sample carries around 900,000 distinct CDR3 sequences, more than 25% of them seen once, and the ten largest clones take around 15%. Total RNA amounts of at least 6 micrograms were extracted per sample. V was cut by 0 bases and J by 6 bases, with 15 bases left in between. CDR1 DFQATT and CDR2 SNEGSKA come from the germline V gene (reference sequence). The CDR3 is 15 amino acids. This clonotype was obtained from a woman older than 75 in good health. The source material was blood. This rearrangement joins TRBV20-1 to TRBJ2-1; D call uncertain. CDR3 sequence: CSARETVWASNEQFF. The CDR3 bases are TGCAGTGCTAGAGAAACGGTTTGGGCTAGCAATGAGCAGTTCTTC.